A single sample is the source of the 8 T cell receptor beta chains below, sequenced in a study of OX40 agonist ivuxolimab in advanced cancers. Method: immunoSEQ multiplex PCR; TCRdb's copy keeps in-frame clones and lacks some. The data show about 79,000 clones, around 94% seen once. The input for sequencing was CD4+ or CD8+ T cells sorted from blood, taken in a trial of the OX40 agonist ivuxolimab. The receptors come from an adult with an advanced solid tumor such as melanoma, head and neck, liver or kidney cancer.

The J gene is TRBJ2-7, the V gene TRBV5-1; D remains ambiguous. The V and J ends lost 0 bases and 2 bases respectively, with 9 bases between them. There are 14 residues in the CDR3. The germline V gene encodes CDR1 SGHRS and CDR2 YFSETQ. The CDR3 is CASSLAESPYEQYF. DNA of the CDR3: TGCGCCAGCAGCTTGGCCGAGTCCCCCTACGAGCAGTACTTC.

V usage is TRBV30 and J usage is TRBJ1-3, with 8 bases that match TRBD1. The CDR3 runs to 15 residues. Germline V gene lookup returns CDR1 GTSNPN and CDR2 SVGIG (reference sequence). The trim removed 0 bases at V and 2 bases at J, leaving 3 bases unmatched. The CDR3 coding sequence is TGTGCCTGGAGTGTAGCAGGGGGCGCTGGAAACACCATATATTTT. Amino acids: CAWSVAGGAGNTIYF.

J is TRBJ2-5 and V is TRBV9, with a weak D call TRBD1 (5 bases). Germline CDR1 and CDR2: SGDLS and YYNGEE. Deletions cut 0 bases from V and 3 bases from J, with 9 bases between. CDR3 length: 14 residues. The CDR3 nucleotides are TGTGCCAGCAGCGTAGAAGGACATAAAGAGACCCAGTACTTC. It is translated as CASSVEGHKETQYF.

The chain links TRBV28 to TRBJ2-7; D tentatively reads TRBD1 or TRBD2 (5 bases each). V dropped 11 bases and J dropped 3 bases, with 17 bases sitting between them. The CDR3 consists of 13 residues. Germline loops: CDR1 MDHEN, CDR2 SYDVKM. The CDR3 here is CAARGRSYYEQYF. The DNA of the CDR3 is TGTGCCGCCCGGGGCAGATCCTACTACGAGCAGTACTTC. The full variable domain, in which reference TRBV28 and TRBJ2-7 provide the parts outside the CDR3, is DVKVTQSSRYLVKRTGEKVFLECVQDMDHENMFWYRQDPGLGLRLIYFSYDVKMKEKGDIPEGYSVSREKKERFSLILESASTNQTSMYLCAARGRSYYEQYFGPGTRLTVT.

Only one count was recorded for this clone. In DNA form, the CDR3 reads TGTGCCATCACCCTGGACTATCTGAATGAGCAGTTCTTC. Protein product: CAITLDYLNEQFF. This sequence joins TRBV6-1 and TRBJ2-1, with D perhaps TRBD2 (6 bases). The V gene lost 10 bases and the J gene lost 7 bases, with 17 bases spanning the gap. The CDR3 spans 13 residues. Germline assignment: CDR1 MNHNS and CDR2 SASEGT.

This chain uses TRBV6-5 with TRBJ1-2; no clear D. The CDR3 covers 14 residues. Germline V gene lookup returns CDR1 MNHEY and CDR2 SVGAGI. Trimming removed 6 bases at V and 4 bases at J, with 15 bases between. The CDR3 is CASSSGMVSYGYTF. The CDR3 bases are TGTGCCAGCAGCTCCGGGATGGTCAGCTATGGCTACACCTTC.

This clone was counted once. The rearrangement joins TRBV27 to TRBJ2-7, with D possibly matching TRBD2 (7 bases). CDR3 length: 15 residues. V lost 4 bases, J lost 3 bases, and 16 bases lay in between. Germline CDR1 is MNHEY and CDR2 is SMNVEV (reference sequence). The CDR3, as DNA: TGTGCCAGCAGTTCGGAGGGGGGGTCGGACTACGAGCAGTACTTC. Its protein product is CASSSEGGSDYEQYF.

The chain combines TRBV28 with TRBJ1-4; 10 bases match TRBD1. Germline V gene sequence: CDR1 MDHEN, CDR2 SYDVKM. This CDR3 has 16 residues. After removal of 1 base from V and 8 bases from J, the junction contained 7 bases not matched to a gene. The CDR3 spells CASSLSPGQGEEKLFF. The CDR3 DNA is TGTGCCAGCAGTTTATCCCCTGGACAGGGGGAAGAAAAACTGTTTTTT. Looking up the rest from reference TRBV28 and TRBJ1-4 gives the full variable domain: DVKVTQSSRYLVKRTGEKVFLECVQDMDHENMFWYRQDPGLGLRLIYFSYDVKMKEKGDIPEGYSVSREKKERFSLILESASTNQTSMYLCASSLSPGQGEEKLFFGSGTQLSVL.